What follows are 20 T cell receptor beta chains derived from one specimen sequenced in a study of blood T cells in healthy people across ages. Combining a sample-barcoded 5' primer with a J-beta primer mix, a second PCR ran for about 6 to 11 cycles. In TCRdb, the 5' RACE reads were re-called with MiXCR into one record per CDR3 protein. The top ten clones hold 30% to 35% of a sample with fewer than 900,000 distinct CDR3 sequences, 45% to 50% of them seen once. Sequenced input: blood. Receptors originate from a woman aged 60 to 75 in good health.

This clonotype was recorded only once. At one end the junction does not follow the germline gene, possibly because of a read error. The chain joins TRBV5-1 to TRBJ2-5; 8 positions agree with TRBD2. Germline CDR1 and CDR2: SGHRS and YFSETQ. The CDR3 loop spans 15 amino acids. CDR3 loop: CASSLVAGGPEIQYF. DNA for the CDR3: TGCGCCAGCAGCTTGGTTGCGGGAGGCCCAGAGATCCAGTACTTC.

The chain recombines TRBV13 with TRBJ2-7, with D maybe TRBD1 (6 bases). Trimming stripped 5 bases from V and 6 bases from J, with 17 bases between. The CDR3 consists of 14 residues. Germline values: CDR1 PRHDT, CDR2 FYEKMQ (reference sequence). The CDR3 coding sequence is TGTGCCAGCAGCCCAGGGGACGCATCTCGCGAGCAGTACTTC. As protein: CASSPGDASREQYF.

The sample holds one count of this clonotype. An end of the junction does not agree with germline; a read error may underlie this. This sequence joins TRBV10-3 and TRBJ2-1; 7 bases agree with TRBD1. The J call is uncertain, as TRBJ2-7 better fits the DNA end. Looked up from germline, CDR1 is ENHRY and CDR2 is SYGVKD. The CDR3 totals 15 residues. The CDR3 region is CAINETDRLSSEQYF. CDR3 nucleotides: TGTGCCATCAATGAGACGGACAGGTTATCGAGTGAGCAGTACTTC.

This clonotype was observed a few times. The genes are TRBV5-5 and TRBJ1-4; D is uncertain. This CDR3 is 13 amino acids long. The germline V gene encodes CDR1 SGHKS and CDR2 YYEKEE (reference sequence). With 7 bases removed from V and 2 bases from J, the gap between germline ends came to 9 bases. CDR3 residues: CASSRMTNEKLFF. The CDR3 bases are TGTGCCAGCTCGAGGATGACTAATGAAAAACTGTTTTTT.

This chain uses TRBV20-1 with TRBJ2-1, with 9 bases identical to TRBD1. Germline CDR1 reads DFQATT; CDR2 reads SNEGSKA (reference sequence). The CDR3 runs 15 residues. V was clipped by 8 bases and J by 5 bases; unmatched bases: 13. The DNA for the CDR3 is TGCAGTTTAACAATCGGGACAGGGATCCACAATGAGCAGTTCTTC. Its translation is CSLTIGTGIHNEQFF.

This clonotype was recorded only once. The chain combines TRBV6-2 or TRBV6-3 with TRBJ2-7; D is unclear. CDR3 size: 13 residues. Looked up from germline, CDR1 is MNHEY and CDR2 is SVGEGT. V lost 10 bases and J 3 bases, leaving 16 bases between the germline ends. The CDR3 loop is CATRTASNYEQYF. CDR3 DNA sequence: TGTGCCACCCGCACCGCGTCCAACTACGAGCAGTACTTC.

This clonotype was detected a few times. This chain uses TRBV5-1 with TRBJ2-5; 16 bases are shared with TRBD2. CDR3 length equals 17 residues. Germline V CDR1 and CDR2: SGHRS, YFSETQ. Trimming at V came to 3 bases and at J to 5 bases, leaving 7 bases not matched to a gene. Written as DNA, the CDR3 is TGCGCCAGCAGCTCGGGGACTAGCGGGAGGGCCTATGAGACCCAGTACTTC. This codes for CASSSGTSGRAYETQYF.

This chain connects TRBV5-1 to TRBJ2-3, with TRBD1 matching 9 bases. This CDR3 region has 14 residues. J gave up 2 bases and V 7 bases, and 5 bases lay outside the gene matches. CDR1 and CDR2 from the germline V gene are SGHRS and YFSETQ. CDR3 loop: CASARDRATDTQYF. CDR3 in DNA: TGCGCCAGCGCCCGGGACAGGGCCACAGATACGCAGTATTTT.

The CDR3, as DNA: TGCAGTGCTAGAGATCTACAGGGGTCACAAGAGACCCAGTACTTC. Protein sequence: CSARDLQGSQETQYF. The V call is TRBV20-1, the J call TRBJ2-5, with 7 nucleotides matching TRBD1. There are 15 residues in the CDR3. The V and J ends lost 0 bases and 2 bases, in that order; junction bases with no gene match: 6. Germline values: CDR1 DFQATT, CDR2 SNEGSKA (reference sequence).

The V and J genes are TRBV29-1 and TRBJ2-7, with 13 bases fitting TRBD2. CDR1 is SQVTM and CDR2 is ANQGSEA in the germline V gene. This CDR3 spans 15 amino acids. V shed 5 bases, J shed 7 bases, and the junction held 11 bases outside the gene matches. The CDR3 is CSVIGLAGDYNEQYF. For the CDR3, the DNA is TGCAGCGTTATTGGACTAGCGGGAGATTACAATGAGCAGTACTTC.

This sequence joins TRBV2 and TRBJ1-2; no clear D. The CDR3 is 13 amino acids. Germline V gene data show CDR1 as SNHLY and CDR2 as FYNNEI. Between the trimmed V and J ends, which lost 7 bases and 2 bases, there was a span of 11 bases. CDR3 amino acids: CASTRDLNYGYTF. In DNA form, the CDR3 reads TGTGCCAGCACTAGGGATCTAAACTATGGCTACACCTTC.

V usage is TRBV30 and J usage is TRBJ2-1; D is unclear. Germline V lookup: CDR1 GTSNPN, CDR2 SVGIG (reference sequence). This CDR3 has 12 residues. V lost 1 base to trimming and J lost 11 bases, with 12 bases between them. The CDR3 DNA reads TGTGCCTGGAGTGGGGGAACCCGGCAGCAGTTCTTC. It specifies CAWSGGTRQQFF.

This clonotype has only a few counts. The V gene is TRBV27, the J gene TRBJ2-1; D might be TRBD1 (5 bases). CDR3 length: 15 amino acids. The V and J ends lost 6 bases and 7 bases respectively, with 19 bases between them. Germline V gene lookup returns CDR1 MNHEY and CDR2 SMNVEV (reference sequence). The CDR3 DNA follows: TGTGCCAGCAGACCGAGTACCCAGGGAACGAATGAGCAGTTCTTC. Translating it yields CASRPSTQGTNEQFF.

This clonotype was picked up a small number of times. The CDR3 region has the DNA TGCAGTGCTTGGCTGGAGGAAGCGGGACCCATCGTATATGCGGATGAGCAGTTCTTC. It translates to CSAWLEEAGPIVYADEQFF. The chain recombines TRBV20-1 with TRBJ2-1; 7 bases map to TRBD2. The germline gives CDR1 DFQATT, CDR2 SNEGSKA (reference sequence). CDR3 size: 19 residues. V lost 5 bases, J lost 8 bases, and 27 bases stayed unmatched.

The chain is built from TRBV11-2 and TRBJ2-1; 7 bases line up with TRBD2. Per the germline V gene, CDR1 is SGHAT and CDR2 is FQNNGV. The CDR3 totals 17 residues. V shed 9 bases, J shed 4 bases, and the junction held 18 bases outside the gene matches. This CDR3 is CASSNQAGTIRYNEQFF. CDR3 DNA sequence: TGTGCCAGTAGTAATCAGGCGGGGACTATAAGATACAATGAGCAGTTCTTC.

This chain links TRBV25-1 with TRBJ2-5; D not resolved. The end of the DNA fits TRBJ2-7 better, so the J call may be wrong. Germline V lookup: CDR1 MGHDK, CDR2 SYGVNS. The CDR3 totals 12 residues. The CDR3 sequence is CATRTETYEQYF. CDR3 nucleotides: TGTGCCACCAGGACGGAAACCTACGAGCAGTACTTC.

In its sample, this clonotype was seen a few times. The rearrangement uses TRBV15 and TRBJ1-2, with D tentatively TRBD1 (6 bases). The V gene's germline CDR1 is LNHNV and CDR2 YYDKDF (reference sequence). CDR3 length equals 15 residues. Trimming pared 3 bases from V and 2 bases from J, leaving 13 bases between. For the CDR3, the DNA is TGTGCCACCAGCAGCGCGTCGGGACAAAACTATGGCTACACCTTC. It yields the protein CATSSASGQNYGYTF.

This chain's CDR3 is CASSSGSWADEQYF. CDR3 DNA sequence: TGTGCCAGCAGCTCAGGGAGCTGGGCGGACGAGCAGTACTTC. The rearrangement joins TRBV7-8 to TRBJ2-7; D might be TRBD1 or TRBD2, each matching 5 bases. Germline V gives CDR1 SGHVS, CDR2 FQNEAQ. V was cut by 4 bases and J by 5 bases, with 15 bases left in between. This CDR3 is built from 14 residues.

This clonotype was counted a single time. This chain links TRBV27 with TRBJ2-4; the D call may be TRBD1 or TRBD2 (6 bases each). Matching the DNA end better, TRBJ2-7 makes the J call doubtful. The CDR3 runs 15 residues. Germline CDR1 and CDR2: MNHEY and SMNVEV (reference sequence). The DNA of the CDR3 is TGTGCCAGCAGTTTTAGGCGGGACATAGCCTACGAGCAGTACTTC. Translation gives CASSFRRDIAYEQYF.

The chain couples TRBV24-1 to TRBJ1-2, with D uncertain. V was clipped by 4 bases and J by 8 bases, with 16 bases between them. Germline V gene lookup returns CDR1 KGHDR and CDR2 SFDVKD. The CDR3 length is 14 residues. The CDR3 DNA follows: TGTGCCACCAGTGACATGGGCGGGTTTGGAGGCTACACCTTC. It translates to CATSDMGGFGGYTF.